The rows below give T cell receptor beta chains drawn from one sample of a study of blood T cell repertoires in COVID-19. This table comes from immunoSEQ multiplex PCR, and its TCRdb copy is limited to in-frame clones, with some not included. The table records some 300,000 clones, over 75% of them present only once. The specimen sequenced was PBMCs or T cells enriched from blood (not recorded which). The receptors here all came from a woman between 25 and 40 years old who had recovered from COVID-19. Each CDR3 is given with its conserved first and last residue. D genes are given only for firm matches. Size is omitted from some rows. Given values are once, few, many or a class for expanded clones.

size,D,J,V,DNA,CDR3
.,.,TRBJ2-5,TRBV24-1,TGTGCCACCAGTAGGGGATTTGCGGAGACCCAGTACTTC,CATSRGFAETQYF
.,TRBD1,TRBJ1-5,TRBV27,TGTGCCAGCAGTGCCGGACAGGGGCTTTATCAGCCCCAGCATTTT,CASSAGQGLYQPQHF
.,TRBD2,TRBJ2-3,TRBV30,TGTGCCTGGAGCAAGCGGGGGGCGGTCACAGATACGCAGTATTTT,CAWSKRGAVTDTQYF
.,TRBD1,TRBJ1-4,TRBV11-2,TGTGCCAGCAGCTTTGGACAGGGGAGGGATGAAAAACTGTTTTTT,CASSFGQGRDEKLFF
.,.,TRBJ2-5,TRBV27,TGTGCCAGCAGACTACCCGACCAAGAGACCCAGTACTTC,CASRLPDQETQYF
.,.,TRBJ2-5,TRBV2,TGTGCCAGCAGTGAACATGTGGAGACCCAGTACTTC,CASSEHVETQYF
.,.,TRBJ2-3,TRBV2,TGTGCCAGCACTCAGGGAGATACGCAGTATTTT,CASTQGDTQYF
.,TRBD2,TRBJ2-1,TRBV19,TGTGCCAGTAGTTTGGGGGGAGGGCAAGAGCAGTTCTTC,CASSLGGGQEQFF
.,TRBD2,TRBJ2-1,TRBV5-8,TGTGCCAGCAGCAGGACTAGCGGATACAATGAGCAGTTCTTC,CASSRTSGYNEQFF
.,.,TRBJ2-5,TRBV10-2,TGCGCCAGTTTTTTAGAGGGGACCCAGTACTTC,CASFLEGTQYF
.,.,TRBJ2-5,TRBV6-6,TGTGCCAGCAGGCACGGGGAGACCCAGTACTTC,CASRHGETQYF
.,TRBD2,TRBJ2-5,TRBV7-2,TGTGCCAGCAGCCCGGGGGGGGCACAAGAGACCCAGTACTTC,CASSPGGAQETQYF
.,TRBD1,TRBJ1-4,TRBV19,TGTGCCAGTAGTTCACGGGACAGGGTGTCGACTAATGAAAAACTGTTTTTT,CASSSRDRVSTNEKLFF
once,.,TRBJ2-2,TRBV9,TGTGCCAGCAGCGTAGCACAGAGAGCGCCGGGGGCCGGGGAGCTGTTTTTT,CASSVAQRAPGAGELFF
.,TRBD2,TRBJ2-1,TRBV9,TGTGCCAGCAGCGTAGTTCCTAGCGGGAGGGCCAGCAATGAGCAGTTCTTC,CASSVVPSGRASNEQFF
.,TRBD1,TRBJ1-2,TRBV10-3,TGTGCCGTTCGCCGGACAGGGAATGATGGCTACACCTTC,CAVRRTGNDGYTF
.,TRBD2,TRBJ2-2,TRBV19,TGTGCCAGTCAGCGACTAGCGATTAACACCGGGGAGCTGTTTTTT,CASQRLAINTGELFF
once,TRBD1,TRBJ1-1,TRBV27,TGTGCCAGCAGTTGGGGGACAGTAGCTTTCTTT,CASSWGTVAFF
.,TRBD1,TRBJ2-5,TRBV7-9,TGTGCCAGCAGCTCACGGGACAGAAAGTACCAAGAGACCCAGTACTTC,CASSSRDRKYQETQYF
.,.,TRBJ2-7,TRBV18,TGTGCCAGCTCACCGGACATCTACGAGCAGTACTTC,CASSPDIYEQYF
.,.,TRBJ1-1,TRBV7-2,TGTGCCAGCAGCTTAGAGTGGCGGGGGCCCGGGGATACTGAAGCTTTCTTT,CASSLEWRGPGDTEAFF
once,.,TRBJ2-2,TRBV7-6,TGTGCCAGCAGCTTAAAGCTAGAGGCATACACCGGGGAGCTGTTTTTT,CASSLKLEAYTGELFF
.,.,TRBJ1-1,TRBV11-3,TGTGCCAGCAGCTTAGGAGTGAACACTGAAGCTTTCTTT,CASSLGVNTEAFF
few,TRBD2,TRBJ2-3,TRBV4-3,TGCGCCAGCAGCCAAGAGTCTAGCGGACTCTATACGCAGTATTTT,CASSQESSGLYTQYF
.,TRBD1,TRBJ2-7,TRBV28,TGTGCCAGCAGGAGGGGGACAGGGGGGAACTACGAGCAGTACTTC,CASRRGTGGNYEQYF
.,.,TRBJ1-2,TRBV14,TGTGCCAGCGCCCCCCGAACAGGAGTCACCCGGAAGGACTATGGCTACACCTTC,CASAPRTGVTRKDYGYTF
.,TRBD2,TRBJ2-3,TRBV11-3,TGTGCCAGCGGGTTCGGGGGGAGGGTCACAGATACGCAGTATTTT,CASGFGGRVTDTQYF
.,.,TRBJ1-1,TRBV3-1/TRBV3-2,TGTGCCAGCAGCCTTTCGGGTTTAGACAGGTACCGCACTGAAGCTTTCTTT,CASSLSGLDRYRTEAFF
.,.,TRBJ1-1,TRBV2,TGTGCCAGCTTACATCAGGCTGACACTGAAGCTTTCTTT,CASLHQADTEAFF
once,TRBD2,TRBJ2-3,TRBV11-2,TGTGCCAGCAGCTGGGGAGGGACCAGCACAGATACGCAGTATTTT,CASSWGGTSTDTQYF
.,TRBD1,TRBJ1-2,TRBV28,TGTGCCAGCAGGCAATATGTGGACAGGGTTAACTATGGCTACACCTTC,CASRQYVDRVNYGYTF
.,.,TRBJ2-7,TRBV20-1,TGCAGTGCTAGTCGTAGCGGTCTCAGCGAGCAGTACTTC,CSASRSGLSEQYF
.,TRBD2,TRBJ2-3,TRBV28,TGTGCCACCCTCCCTAGCGGGAGTGTGAAGACGCAGTATTTT,CATLPSGSVKTQYF
.,.,TRBJ1-2,TRBV4-3,TGCGCCAGCAGCCAAGAGGGGGGGACGGGCTATGGCTACACCTTC,CASSQEGGTGYGYTF
.,TRBD2,TRBJ2-7,TRBV6-5,TGTGCCAGCAGCCGAGGACTGGCGGGAGCCTACGAGCAGTACTTC,CASSRGLAGAYEQYF
.,.,TRBJ1-1,TRBV5-6,TGTGCCAGCACCCCACAGGGAAGGAACACTGAAGCTTTCTTT,CASTPQGRNTEAFF
.,.,TRBJ1-6,TRBV5-1,TGCGCCAGCAGCTTGGGCCAGGGGATCACACCCCTCCACTTT,CASSLGQGITPLHF
.,TRBD1,TRBJ1-2,TRBV18,TGTGCCAGCTCACCACCCTCGGACAGGGTTAACTATGGCTACACCTTC,CASSPPSDRVNYGYTF
.,TRBD1,TRBJ1-1,TRBV7-8,TGTGCCAGCAGGCTGGCAGGGGGTGGAAACACTGAAGCTTTCTTT,CASRLAGGGNTEAFF
.,.,TRBJ2-7,TRBV28,TGTGCCAGCATGGGGACGGGGGGCCAAAGCTCCTACGAGCAGTACTTC,CASMGTGGQSSYEQYF
.,TRBD2,TRBJ2-1,TRBV9,TGTGCCAGCAGCGTTCAAGCGGGAGCATCCTACAATGAGCAGTTCTTC,CASSVQAGASYNEQFF